These 27 T cell receptor beta chains were sequenced from one sample in a study of control samples from healthy donors and cancer patients. Only in-frame clones appear in the TCRdb table, and some are missing; sequencing was by immunoSEQ multiplex PCR. The sample yields about 130,000 clones, 80% to 95% seen once. Sequencing was carried out using blood. The receptors stem from a man younger than 35 in good health.

The chain uses TRBV24-1 and TRBJ2-1; the match to TRBD1 covers 8 bases. The CDR3 spans 16 residues. Germline V gene sequence: CDR1 KGHDR, CDR2 SFDVKD. V lost 3 bases to trimming and J lost 5 bases; unmatched junction nucleotides: 8. This CDR3 is CATSDTDRVGDNEQFF. The CDR3 coding sequence is TGTGCCACCAGTGATACGGACAGGGTAGGGGACAATGAGCAGTTCTTC.

The chain links TRBV30 to TRBJ2-1; perhaps TRBD2 as D (5 bases). V was clipped by 0 bases and J by 4 bases, with 10 bases between them. Germline CDR1 and CDR2: GTSNPN and SVGIG (reference sequence). The CDR3 is 14 residues long. The CDR3 sequence: CAWSVRSGYNEQFF. CDR3 coding DNA: TGTGCCTGGAGTGTACGAAGCGGATACAATGAGCAGTTCTTC.

The chain employs TRBV3-1 (or the pseudogene TRBV3-2) and TRBJ2-3; D gene unclear. The germline CDR1 and CDR2 sequences are LGHDT and YNNKEL (reference sequence). The CDR3 totals 13 residues. Trimming took 0 bases from V and 3 from J, leaving 4 bases between them. CDR3 DNA sequence: TGTGCCAGCAGCCAAGATTCGACAGATACGCAGTATTTT. Translation gives CASSQDSTDTQYF.

Details on this clone: One end of the junction does not line up with germline, which may come from a read error. The CDR3 here is CASTRPLGQGHF. The CDR3 bases are TGTGCCAGCACCCGACCCCTGGGACAGGGTCATTTT. The gene calls are TRBV7-9 and TRBJ2-3; 9 nucleotides agree with TRBD1. The CDR3 has 12 amino acids. CDR1 is SEHNR and CDR2 is FQNEAQ in the germline V gene (reference sequence).

This chain joins TRBV30 and TRBJ1-1, with TRBD1 as a possible D gene (5 bases). The CDR3 spans 10 residues. In germline, CDR1 is GTSNPN, CDR2 SVGIG (reference sequence). Trimming cost V 8 bases and J 3 bases, with 7 bases left between them. The CDR3 is CAGGDTEAFF. The CDR3 DNA follows: TGTGCCGGAGGGGACACTGAAGCTTTCTTT.

The CDR3 DNA reads as TGTGCCAGCAGCTTAGCGACGAGGACAGATTACACCGGGGAGCTGTTTTTT. Translating it yields CASSLATRTDYTGELFF. V and J are TRBV11-3 and TRBJ2-2; tentative D call: TRBD1 (6 bases). The CDR3 sequence is 17 residues long. V shed 1 base and J shed 3 bases, with 15 bases lying between them. The germline V gene encodes CDR1 SGHNT and CDR2 YENEEA.

There are a few counts of this clone. This chain links TRBV7-9 with TRBJ1-1, with 10 bases lining up with TRBD1. This CDR3 has 15 amino acids. Germline values: CDR1 SEHNR, CDR2 FQNEAQ (reference sequence). The V gene end was trimmed by 5 bases and the J gene end by 2 bases; junction bases not matched to a gene: 5. CDR3 sequence: CASSPTGGGNTEAFF. DNA of the CDR3: TGTGCCAGCAGCCCGACAGGGGGCGGAAACACTGAAGCTTTCTTT.

About this clone itself: At one boundary the junction diverges from the germline segment, which might be a read error. V gene TRBV9 combines with J gene TRBJ2-1; 9 bases fit TRBD2. Germline V gene data show CDR1 as SGDLS and CDR2 as YYNGEE. The CDR3 extends over 16 amino acids. This CDR3 is CASSGGLAGLYSEQFF. In nucleotides, the CDR3 is TGTGCCAGCAGCGGGGGGCTAGCGGGGCTGTACAGTGAGCAGTTCTTC. Filled out from reference TRBV9 and TRBJ2-1, the complete variable domain reads DSGVTQTPKHLITATGQRVTLRCSPRSGDLSVYWYQQSLDQGLQFLIQYYNGEERAKGNILERFSAQQFPDLHSELNLSSLELGDSALYFCASSGGLAGLYSEQFFGPGTRLTVL.

The chain uses TRBV7-9 and TRBJ2-7; 8 nucleotides agree with TRBD2. Trimming at V came to 4 bases and at J to 6 bases, leaving 11 bases not matched to a gene. Germline V gene data show CDR1 as SEHNR and CDR2 as FQNEAQ (reference sequence). The CDR3 totals 15 residues. In DNA form, the CDR3 reads TGTGCCAGCAGCTCCGCGGGGGGCCAGCCGGGCGAGCAGTACTTC. Translation: CASSSAGGQPGEQYF.

V usage is TRBV2 and J usage is TRBJ2-3, with a tentative D call TRBD2 (5 bases). The germline gives CDR1 SNHLY, CDR2 FYNNEI. The CDR3 runs to 14 residues. V dropped 6 bases and J dropped 4 bases, with 14 bases sitting between them. The CDR3 sequence is CASSAAPRADTQYF. The CDR3 DNA reads TGTGCCAGCAGCGCTGCCCCGCGGGCAGATACGCAGTATTTT. Full variable domain (missing parts from reference TRBV2 and TRBJ2-3): EPEVTQTPSHQVTQMGQEVILRCVPISNHLYFYWYRQILGQKVEFLVSFYNNEISEKSEIFDDQFSVERPDGSNFTLKIRSTKLEDSAMYFCASSAAPRADTQYFGPGTRLTVL.

This chain joins TRBV5-1 and TRBJ1-6; TRBD1 aligns across 8 bases. Germline V gene sequence: CDR1 SGHRS, CDR2 YFSETQ. The CDR3 loop spans 16 amino acids. J was trimmed by 6 bases and V by 0 bases; bases with no gene match: 5. This CDR3 is CASSLAGDRGNSPLHF. DNA of the CDR3: TGCGCCAGCAGCTTGGCCGGTGACAGGGGTAATTCACCCCTCCACTTT.

This clone was recorded once. V and J are TRBV25-1 and TRBJ2-3; D is unresolved. Germline CDR1 and CDR2: MGHDK and SYGVNS. CDR3 length: 13 residues. The V end lost 6 bases, the J end lost 6 bases, and 13 bases lay between the germline ends. The DNA of the CDR3 is TGTGCCAGCAGCCCTGTGGGCGGCGATACGCAGTATTTT. Protein sequence: CASSPVGGDTQYF.

This sequence joins TRBV11-3 and TRBJ2-5, with TRBD2 matching 7 bases. This CDR3 has 13 amino acids. CDR1 and CDR2 (germline): SGHNT, YENEEA. With 3 bases clipped from V and 3 bases from J, the junction kept 1 base outside the gene matches. Written as DNA, the CDR3 is TGTGCCAGCAGCTTTGGGGGGGAAGAGACCCAGTACTTC. As protein: CASSFGGEETQYF.

A note on this clone: Different DNA sequences within this sample yield the same CDR3. The V gene is TRBV12-3 or TRBV12-4, the J gene TRBJ2-1; D is uncertain. CDR3 size: 12 residues. The V end lost 3 bases, the J end lost 3 bases, and 3 bases lay between the germline ends. CDR3: CASSLGYNEQFF. CDR3 nucleotide sequence: TGTGCCAGCAGTTTGGGCTACAATGAGCAGTTCTTC.

This sequence joins TRBV9 and TRBJ1-1; 10 bases are a match to TRBD1. The germline V gene has CDR1 SGDLS and CDR2 YYNGEE. CDR3 length: 13 amino acids. Trimming at V came to 2 bases and at J to 6 bases, leaving 1 base not matched to a gene. CDR3 amino acids: CASSVGTGAEAFF. CDR3 bases: TGTGCCAGCAGCGTTGGGACAGGGGCTGAAGCTTTCTTT.

J is TRBJ2-7 and V is TRBV10-1; D remains unclear. Germline V gene lookup returns CDR1 WNHNN and CDR2 SYGVQD (reference sequence). This CDR3 contains 14 residues. Trimming left V 4 bases short and J 6 bases short, with 16 bases between. The CDR3 sequence: CASSARISLVEQYF. DNA of the CDR3: TGCGCCAGCAGTGCTCGGATAAGCCTTGTCGAGCAGTACTTC.

This clone was counted a single time. This chain links TRBV5-1 with TRBJ2-1, with 8 bases that match TRBD2. The CDR3 sequence is 15 residues long. Trimming at V came to 0 bases and at J to 8 bases, leaving 7 bases not matched to a gene. Germline lookup yields CDR1 SGHRS and CDR2 YFSETQ. CDR3 in amino acids: CASSLGASGLDEQFF. The CDR3, as DNA: TGCGCCAGCAGCTTGGGGGCTAGCGGGTTAGATGAGCAGTTCTTC.

The V and J genes are TRBV18 and TRBJ2-5; 7 nucleotides agree with TRBD1. CDR3 length: 16 residues. The junction had 9 bases not matched to a gene; V was cut back by 5 bases and J by 0 bases. Germline CDR1 reads KGHSH; CDR2 reads LQKENI. CDR3 nucleotides: TGTGCCAGCTCATCACTGACAGGGCCCAACCAAGAGACCCAGTACTTC. Protein: CASSSLTGPNQETQYF.

CDR3: CATSRGDDEQYV. The CDR3 DNA is TGTGCCACCAGCAGAGGGGATGACGAGCAGTACGTC. The chain couples TRBV15 to TRBJ2-7; D is ambiguous. The ends were cut back, 1 base at V and 5 bases at J, with 6 bases in the middle. The CDR3 sequence is 12 residues long. Per germline, CDR1 LNHNV and CDR2 YYDKDF (reference sequence).

CDR3 residues: CAWSFATNNEQFF. CDR3 DNA sequence: TGTGCCTGGTCCTTCGCCACCAACAATGAGCAGTTCTTC. The chain carries TRBV30 and TRBJ2-1, with D uncertain. Germline loops: CDR1 GTSNPN, CDR2 SVGIG (reference sequence). Trimming shortened V by 5 bases and J by 5 bases, and 13 bases separated the two germline ends. The CDR3 length is 13 residues.

The chain employs TRBV7-3 and TRBJ2-3, with 15 bases aligning to TRBD2. There are 16 residues in the CDR3. Germline lookup yields CDR1 SGHTA and CDR2 FQGTGA. Trimming cost V 4 bases and J 6 bases; bases outside gene matches: 5. The CDR3 DNA is TGTGCCAGCAGCTCCGGACTAGCGGGAGGGATGGATACGCAGTATTTT. This codes for CASSSGLAGGMDTQYF.

V gene TRBV7-6 combines with J gene TRBJ2-5; weak D call: TRBD1 (6 bases). The CDR3 is made up of 17 amino acids. Germline V CDR1 and CDR2: SGHVS, FNYEAQ. The V end was cut by 1 base, the J end by 1 base, with 16 bases between. The CDR3 reads CASSLVGITGSQETQYF. In nucleotides, the CDR3 is TGTGCCAGCAGCTTAGTCGGCATAACAGGGTCCCAAGAGACCCAGTACTTC.

Here the CDR3 DNA reads TGTGCCAGCAGCGTCTTGAGCGCTGGGGCCAACGTCCTGACTTTC. Protein sequence: CASSVLSAGANVLTF. The chain joins TRBV9 to TRBJ2-6; D not resolved. This CDR3 is built from 15 residues. V was shortened by 2 bases and J by 2 bases, with 8 bases between the two germline ends. Germline V CDR1 and CDR2: SGDLS, YYNGEE.

Only one count was recorded for this clone. The chain couples TRBV7-2 to TRBJ2-5; 10 bases match TRBD1. V trimming: 8 bases; J trimming: 3 bases; junction bases outside the gene matches: 15. Germline V gives CDR1 SGHTA, CDR2 FQGNSA. This CDR3 has 17 residues. In nucleotides, the CDR3 is TGTGCCAGCTCGCGGGACAGGGGTAATCTGGAGGAAGAGACCCAGTACTTC. Protein product: CASSRDRGNLEEETQYF.

The CDR3 sequence is CATSEAVNTGELFF. For the CDR3, the DNA is TGTGCCACCAGTGAGGCGGTAAACACCGGGGAGCTGTTTTTT. The V and J genes are TRBV24-1 and TRBJ2-2; no firm D call. V lost 4 bases, J lost 2 bases, and 7 bases lay in between. CDR1 is KGHDR and CDR2 is SFDVKD in the germline V gene. The CDR3 loop spans 14 amino acids.

The rearrangement links TRBV7-9 to TRBJ1-1; D remains ambiguous. Between the trimmed V and J ends, which lost 5 bases and 4 bases, there was a span of 8 bases. CDR1 SEHNR and CDR2 FQNEAQ come from the germline V gene (reference sequence). The CDR3 is made up of 12 amino acids. CDR3 coding DNA: TGTGCCAGCAGCGATGGGTCCACTGAAGCTTTCTTT. Protein sequence: CASSDGSTEAFF.

The J gene is TRBJ1-1, the V gene TRBV7-2; 9 nucleotides align to TRBD1. Germline V gives CDR1 SGHTA, CDR2 FQGNSA. V trimming: 4 bases; J trimming: 6 bases; junction bases outside the gene matches: 3. The CDR3 length is 13 residues. CDR3 coding DNA: TGTGCCAGCAGCTGGGACAGGGTACCTGAAGCTTTCTTT. Protein sequence: CASSWDRVPEAFF. The full variable domain, rest sourced from reference TRBV7-2 and TRBJ1-1, is GAGVSQSPSNKVTEKGKDVELRCDPISGHTALYWYRQSLGQGLEFLIYFQGNSAPDKSGLPSDRFSAERTGGSVSTLTIQRTQQEDSAVYLCASSWDRVPEAFFGQGTRLTVV.